This is a list of T cell receptor beta chains from one sample in a study of siplizumab effects on memory and regulatory T cells. Profiling relied on immunoSEQ multiplex PCR, and the TCRdb table lists in-frame clones only, not all of them. The table has tens of thousands of clones, over 90% seen once; the top ten hold roughly a sixth. Specimen: CD8+ T cells sorted from blood. Receptors originate from a human donor in good health. Both conserved end residues are part of each CDR3. The D gene is left open where the match is weak. A clone size is listed for some rows: how often the clone was seen (once, few, many), or a class if it is expanded.

d_gene: TRBD2
v_gene: TRBV9
j_gene: TRBJ2-7
abundance: -
CDR3aa: CASSAGLAEPTYEQYF
CDR3nt: TGTGCCAGCAGCGCCGGACTAGCGGAGCCTACCTACGAGCAGTACTTC

d_gene: -
v_gene: TRBV28
j_gene: TRBJ1-1
abundance: -
CDR3aa: CASSLEQGMNTEAFF
CDR3nt: TGTGCCAGCTCGTTAGAACAGGGCATGAACACTGAAGCTTTCTTT

d_gene: -
v_gene: TRBV10-3
j_gene: TRBJ2-1
abundance: -
CDR3aa: CAISEGGNYNEQFF
CDR3nt: TGTGCCATCAGTGAGGGCGGGAATTACAATGAGCAGTTCTTC

d_gene: -
v_gene: TRBV27
j_gene: TRBJ2-7
abundance: once
CDR3aa: CASSLSPGYEQYF
CDR3nt: TGTGCCAGCAGTTTATCCCCGGGCTACGAGCAGTACTTC

d_gene: TRBD1
v_gene: TRBV5-4
j_gene: TRBJ2-7
abundance: -
CDR3aa: CASSSPGQLPSYEQYF
CDR3nt: TGTGCCAGCAGCTCTCCGGGACAGCTACCCTCCTACGAGCAGTACTTC

d_gene: TRBD1
v_gene: TRBV28
j_gene: TRBJ1-1
abundance: -
CDR3aa: CASSSTLRGLTNTEAFF
CDR3nt: TGTGCCAGCAGTTCAACTCTCAGGGGGCTGACGAACACTGAAGCTTTCTTT

d_gene: -
v_gene: TRBV5-1
j_gene: TRBJ2-2
abundance: -
CDR3aa: CASSPNPNFFPGELFF
CDR3nt: TGCGCCAGCAGCCCAAACCCTAATTTTTTTCCCGGGGAGCTGTTTTTT

d_gene: -
v_gene: TRBV30
j_gene: TRBJ1-1
abundance: few
CDR3aa: CACRAGPHTEAFF
CDR3nt: TGTGCCTGCCGGGCAGGGCCGCACACTGAAGCTTTCTTT

d_gene: -
v_gene: TRBV7-2
j_gene: TRBJ2-1
abundance: -
CDR3aa: CASSLWSRGINEQFF
CDR3nt: TGTGCCAGCAGCTTATGGTCCCGAGGTATCAATGAGCAGTTCTTC

d_gene: -
v_gene: TRBV7-9
j_gene: TRBJ1-2
abundance: -
CDR3aa: CASSLAAGIGYTF
CDR3nt: TGTGCCAGCAGCTTAGCGGCAGGGATAGGCTACACCTTC

d_gene: TRBD1
v_gene: TRBV18
j_gene: TRBJ1-2
abundance: -
CDR3aa: CASSPRGTDYGYTF
CDR3nt: TGTGCCAGCTCACCACGTGGGACAGACTATGGCTACACCTTC

d_gene: -
v_gene: TRBV7-9
j_gene: TRBJ1-1
abundance: -
CDR3aa: CASSEWSTEAFF
CDR3nt: TGTGCCAGCAGCGAATGGAGCACTGAAGCTTTCTTT

d_gene: -
v_gene: TRBV7-9
j_gene: TRBJ1-1
abundance: -
CDR3aa: CASSFGGSEAFF
CDR3nt: TGTGCCAGCAGCTTCGGGGGTTCTGAAGCTTTCTTT

d_gene: -
v_gene: TRBV11-2
j_gene: TRBJ2-7
abundance: -
CDR3aa: CASTSGGEQYF
CDR3nt: TGTGCCAGCACATCCGGGGGCGAGCAGTACTTC